The next 22 T cell receptor beta chains were all read from a single sample in a study of memory CD4+ T cells and cytomegalovirus serostatus. Profiling relied on immunoSEQ multiplex PCR, and the TCRdb table lists in-frame clones only, not all of them. Of some 52,000 clones listed, approximately 82% are singletons. The sort gate was single viable CD3+CD4+CD8-CD45RO+ cells for memory CD4+ T cells. The specimen sequenced was memory CD4+ T cells from blood. Every receptor here comes from an adult in good health and CMV-seropositive.

The CDR3 protein is CASRLSRVVGAGELFF. CDR3 nucleotide sequence: TGTGCCAGCCGCCTTAGCAGGGTTGTTGGGGCCGGGGAGCTGTTTTTT. V is TRBV27 and J is TRBJ2-2; maybe TRBD1 (5 bases). The germline V gene encodes CDR1 MNHEY and CDR2 SMNVEV (reference sequence). The CDR3 covers 16 residues. V was cut by 8 bases and J by 6 bases, with 22 bases left in between.

V is TRBV4-3 and J is TRBJ2-5; 9 bases line up with TRBD1. This CDR3 is built from 16 residues. Germline V gene lookup returns CDR1 LGHNA and CDR2 YSLEER. The trim removed 0 bases at V and 9 bases at J, leaving 11 bases unmatched. In nucleotides, the CDR3 is TGCGCCAGCAGCCAAGATACCCAAGGACAGGGGTGGCCCCAGTACTTC. Its translation is CASSQDTQGQGWPQYF.

The rearrangement uses TRBV27 and TRBJ1-4, with 10 bases matching TRBD1. CDR1 MNHEY and CDR2 SMNVEV come from the germline V gene (reference sequence). Trimming cost V 4 bases and J 3 bases; bases outside gene matches: 5. The CDR3 has 16 residues. CDR3 in DNA: TGTGCCAGCAGTTCAGGACAGGGGGTATCTAATGAAAAACTGTTTTTT. This translates into CASSSGQGVSNEKLFF.

The chain carries TRBV5-8 and TRBJ2-1; D may correspond to TRBD1 or TRBD2 (5 bases each). V lost 2 bases and J 7 bases, leaving 10 bases between the germline ends. The CDR3 length is 13 residues. Germline CDR1 is SGHTS and CDR2 is YDEGEE. CDR3 coding DNA: TGTGCCAGCAGCTTTGATGGGGGAAATGAGCAGTTCTTC. Residues: CASSFDGGNEQFF.

V and J are TRBV19 and TRBJ2-5; 10 nucleotides agree with TRBD2. Germline V lookup: CDR1 LNHDA, CDR2 SQIVND (reference sequence). This CDR3 spans 18 amino acids. V gave up 4 bases and J gave up 1 base; unmatched junction bases: 12. The CDR3 sequence is CASSTPSGGMKFQETQYF. The CDR3, as DNA: TGTGCCAGTAGTACTCCTAGCGGGGGAATGAAATTCCAAGAGACCCAGTACTTC.

This clone came up once. J is TRBJ1-2 and V is TRBV18; TRBD1 is a possible D gene (5 bases). The CDR3 consists of 14 residues. The V gene lost 6 bases and the J gene lost 3 bases, with 14 bases spanning the gap. CDR1 and CDR2 (germline): KGHSH, LQKENI. The CDR3 protein is CASSLTDMDYGYTF. The CDR3 DNA follows: TGTGCCAGCTCGCTTACGGACATGGACTATGGCTACACCTTC. The full variable domain, in which reference TRBV18 and TRBJ1-2 provide the parts outside the CDR3, is NAGVMQNPRHLVRRRGQEARLRCSPMKGHSHVYWYRQLPEEGLKFMVYLQKENIIDESGMPKERFSAEFPKEGPSILRIQQVVRGDSAAYFCASSLTDMDYGYTFGSGTRLTVV.

The chain employs TRBV5-5 and TRBJ2-3; possible D gene TRBD2, 5 bases. The V and J ends lost 3 bases and 6 bases respectively, with 14 bases between them. CDR1 and CDR2 from the germline V gene are SGHKS and YYEKEE (reference sequence). This CDR3 has 14 amino acids. The CDR3 here is CASSYSDYGDTQYF. DNA for the CDR3: TGTGCCAGCAGCTATTCAGACTACGGGGATACGCAGTATTTT.

This chain uses TRBV7-2 with TRBJ1-2; D remains ambiguous. This CDR3 contains 13 residues. CDR1 is SGHTA, CDR2 FQGNSA, per germline. V lost 3 bases to trimming and J lost 4 bases, with 9 bases between them. The CDR3 DNA reads TGTGCCAGCAGCTTGGGCCGCCGCTATGGCTACACCTTC. Its translation: CASSLGRRYGYTF.

The rearrangement joins TRBV21-1 to TRBJ2-1; the D call TRBD2 from the table was never checked on the DNA. TRBV21-1 is described as a pseudogene. The CDR3 extends over 14 amino acids. The CDR3 DNA reads TGTGCCAGCAGCAAAATCCCCGAGAATGATGAGCAGTTCTTC. Protein: CASSKIPENDEQFF.

In its sample, this clone was seen once. DNA of the CDR3: TGTGCCAGCAGTGAAGGAGACATGGAGGGTGAAAAACTGTTTTTT. Its translation is CASSEGDMEGEKLFF. The chain links TRBV2 to TRBJ1-4, with D unclear. The CDR3 contains 15 residues. The germline V and J ends were trimmed by 1 base and 7 bases, with 13 bases remaining between them. CDR1 is SNHLY, CDR2 FYNNEI, per germline.

The V gene is TRBV29-1, the J gene TRBJ2-1; the D gene is possibly TRBD2 (6 bases). The CDR3 sequence is 15 residues long. The V gene lost 3 bases and the J gene lost 5 bases, with 17 bases spanning the gap. The V gene's germline CDR1 is SQVTM and CDR2 ANQGSEA. In DNA form, the CDR3 reads TGCAGCGTTGAGGGGATTGCCGCGGGGAACAATGAGCAGTTCTTC. Its protein product is CSVEGIAAGNNEQFF.

The chain joins TRBV2 to TRBJ2-1; perhaps D is TRBD1 or TRBD2 (6 bases each). With 2 bases removed from V and 6 bases from J, the gap between germline ends came to 14 bases. Germline CDR1 is SNHLY and CDR2 is FYNNEI. This CDR3 contains 15 residues. CDR3 nucleotides: TGTGCCAGCAGTGAACTGGGGGGCGCCACCAATGAGCAGTTCTTC. Its protein is CASSELGGATNEQFF.

The chain uses TRBV30 and TRBJ1-6, with D uncertain. The germline CDR1 and CDR2 sequences are GTSNPN and SVGIG (reference sequence). This CDR3 spans 15 amino acids. Trimming shortened V by 2 bases and J by 4 bases, and 12 bases separated the two germline ends. The CDR3 DNA reads TGTGCCTGGAGTCGGGAGGGTGGTTATAATTCACCCCTCCACTTT. It yields the protein CAWSREGGYNSPLHF.

This chain uses TRBV10-3 with TRBJ1-5; D gene unclear. V lost 6 bases to trimming and J lost 3 bases, with 9 bases between them. Germline values: CDR1 ENHRY, CDR2 SYGVKD. The CDR3 has 13 amino acids. As DNA, the CDR3 is TGTGCCATCAGGGCGGAGGTCAATCAGCCCCAGCATTTT. Translation gives CAIRAEVNQPQHF.

This chain links TRBV7-9 with TRBJ1-2, with D hard to call. This CDR3 region has 14 residues. Germline V gene lookup returns CDR1 SEHNR and CDR2 FQNEAQ (reference sequence). Trimming left V 5 bases short and J 5 bases short, with 15 bases between. The CDR3 here is CASSAGLGGYGYTF. DNA for the CDR3: TGTGCCAGCAGCGCGGGTCTCGGAGGATATGGCTACACCTTC.

V usage is TRBV2 and J usage is TRBJ1-2; maybe TRBD1 (6 bases). Trimming pared 5 bases from V and 11 bases from J, leaving 15 bases between. The V gene's germline CDR1 is SNHLY and CDR2 FYNNEI. This CDR3 spans 12 amino acids. The CDR3 DNA reads TGTGCCAGCAGTCCGGACAGCTGGGGGTACACCTTC. As protein: CASSPDSWGYTF. The whole variable domain, remainder taken from reference TRBV2 and TRBJ1-2, is EPEVTQTPSHQVTQMGQEVILRCVPISNHLYFYWYRQILGQKVEFLVSFYNNEISEKSEIFDDQFSVERPDGSNFTLKIRSTKLEDSAMYFCASSPDSWGYTFGSGTRLTVV.

The chain has TRBV7-9 and TRBJ1-1; perhaps TRBD1 as D (5 bases). Germline-derived CDR1 and CDR2 are SEHNR and FQNEAQ (reference sequence). This CDR3 has 14 residues. V shed 1 base and J shed 4 bases, with 10 bases lying between them. DNA of the CDR3: TGTGCCAGCAGCTTAGGGGACGGGATCACTGAAGCTTTCTTT. This gives the protein CASSLGDGITEAFF.

The chain employs TRBV18 and TRBJ1-1; the match to TRBD1 covers 7 bases. The V gene end was trimmed by 0 bases and the J gene end by 2 bases; junction bases not matched to a gene: 6. The CDR3 covers 16 residues. Per the germline V gene, CDR1 is KGHSH and CDR2 is LQKENI. The CDR3 DNA reads TGTGCCAGCTCACCACCGGGACAGTTAAGAAACACTGAAGCTTTCTTT. Its translation: CASSPPGQLRNTEAFF.

V and J are TRBV7-9 and TRBJ2-5; 9 bases agree with TRBD1. The ends lost 4 bases at V and 7 bases at J; junction bases unmatched: 4. Germline CDR1 is SEHNR and CDR2 is FQNEAQ (reference sequence). The CDR3 spans 13 residues. In DNA form, the CDR3 reads TGTGCCAGCAGCTGGGACAGGGTGGGGACCCAGTACTTC. Encoded protein: CASSWDRVGTQYF.

This clone was seen more than once but under ten times. This rearrangement joins TRBV7-9 to TRBJ2-3; 9 bases map to TRBD2. CDR3 length equals 15 residues. Per the germline V gene, CDR1 is SEHNR and CDR2 is FQNEAQ (reference sequence). V was pared by 4 bases and J by 8 bases, with 10 bases of the junction left unmatched. CDR3 coding DNA: TGTGCCAGCAGCTCCTCCGGGACTAGCTATTCTACGCAGTATTTT. It codes for CASSSSGTSYSTQYF.

The genes are TRBV19 and TRBJ2-5; maybe TRBD1 (5 bases). CDR3 length equals 14 residues. The germline V gene has CDR1 LNHDA and CDR2 SQIVND (reference sequence). V was shortened by 4 bases and J by 1 base, with 10 bases between the two germline ends. Here the CDR3 reads CASSTRQPQETQYF. The CDR3 DNA is TGTGCCAGTAGTACTCGACAGCCCCAAGAGACCCAGTACTTC.

This chain connects TRBV7-8 to TRBJ1-1; D not certain. V was cut by 0 bases and J by 4 bases, with 9 bases left in between. Germline V gene lookup returns CDR1 SGHVS and CDR2 FQNEAQ. The CDR3 spans 14 residues. In DNA, the CDR3 is TGTGCCAGCAGCTTAGCGCTTCGGGGCACTGAAGCTTTCTTT. This sequence encodes CASSLALRGTEAFF. The full variable domain, with the rest looked up from reference TRBV7-8 and TRBJ1-1, is GAGVSQSPRYKVAKRGQDVALRCDPISGHVSLFWYQQALGQGPEFLTYFQNEAQLDKSGLPSDRFFAERPEGSVSTLKIQRTQQEDSAVYLCASSLALRGTEAFFGQGTRLTVV.